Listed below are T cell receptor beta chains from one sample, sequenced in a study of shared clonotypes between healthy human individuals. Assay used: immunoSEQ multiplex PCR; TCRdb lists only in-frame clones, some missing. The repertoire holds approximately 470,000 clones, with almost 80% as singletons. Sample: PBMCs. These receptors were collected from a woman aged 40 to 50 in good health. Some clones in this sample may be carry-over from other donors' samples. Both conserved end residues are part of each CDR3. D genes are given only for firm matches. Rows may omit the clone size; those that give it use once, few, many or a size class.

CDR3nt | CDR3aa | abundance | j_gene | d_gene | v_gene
TGCGCCAGCAGCCCGGGAGCGTGGGGCACAGATACGCAGTATTTT | CASSPGAWGTDTQYF | . | TRBJ2-3 | . | TRBV5-1
TGTGCCAGCAGCCCCCGGACAGGGGGACAGCCCCAGCATTTT | CASSPRTGGQPQHF | . | TRBJ1-5 | TRBD1 | TRBV7-2
TGTGCCAGCAGCTTAGGACAGGGTGGAGAGACCCAGTACTTC | CASSLGQGGETQYF | . | TRBJ2-5 | TRBD1 | TRBV11-2
TGTGCCAGCAGCGTAGGGCCGTCTTCCGATGGCTACACCTTC | CASSVGPSSDGYTF | . | TRBJ1-2 | . | TRBV9
TGTGCCAGCAGCACTTCCACCTACGAGCAGTACTTC | CASSTSTYEQYF | once | TRBJ2-7 | . | TRBV5-4
TGTGCCAGCAGTCCCGCATTGCGGGAGGGCCTGATCGAGCAGTACTTC | CASSPALREGLIEQYF | . | TRBJ2-7 | TRBD2 | TRBV28
TGCGCCAGCAGCCAAAACAGGGGATCGGAGCAGCCCCAGCATTTT | CASSQNRGSEQPQHF | once | TRBJ1-5 | TRBD1 | TRBV4-3
TGTGCCAGCAGCTTAGGGGGTAGCGGGACCCAAGAGACCCAGTACTTC | CASSLGGSGTQETQYF | . | TRBJ2-5 | TRBD2 | TRBV7-9
TGTGCCAGCATCCGGGACAGGGACTCTGGCTACACCTTC | CASIRDRDSGYTF | . | TRBJ1-2 | TRBD1 | TRBV2
TGCGCCAGCAGCGGGGGACAGGCGTCTAATGAAAAACTGTTTTTT | CASSGGQASNEKLFF | . | TRBJ1-4 | TRBD1 | TRBV5-1
TGTGCCAGCAGCTTAGCGACAGGGGTACTCACCTTC | CASSLATGVLTF | . | TRBJ1-2 | TRBD1 | TRBV7-9
TGTGCCAGCAGCTTGGACGGAAACTCTGGAAACACCATATATTTT | CASSLDGNSGNTIYF | . | TRBJ1-3 | . | TRBV5-4
TGCGCCAGCAGCCAAGACAGGGGAGTATTGGATACGCAGTATTTT | CASSQDRGVLDTQYF | . | TRBJ2-3 | . | TRBV4-3
TGTGCCAGTAGTCTGATGGCAACTAATGAAAAACTGTTTTTT | CASSLMATNEKLFF | many | TRBJ1-4 | . | TRBV19
TGTGCCAGCAGCTTAGACGTGGCGAATGAGCAGTTCTTC | CASSLDVANEQFF | . | TRBJ2-1 | . | TRBV7-2
TGTGCCAGCAGTAGGACAGGGGGCACCGGGGAGCTGTTTTTT | CASSRTGGTGELFF | . | TRBJ2-2 | TRBD1 | TRBV27
TGTGCCAGCAGTACCACTGGGGGGGAGAACTACAATGAGCAGTTCTTC | CASSTTGGENYNEQFF | . | TRBJ2-1 | TRBD2 | TRBV28
TGTGCCAGCTCACCTCGGTACCGGTACGAGCAGTACTTC | CASSPRYRYEQYF | . | TRBJ2-7 | . | TRBV18
TGCAGCGTTGAAGAGTGGGGCAGGGACGAGCAGTACTTC | CSVEEWGRDEQYF | . | TRBJ2-7 | . | TRBV29-1
TGTGCCAGCAGCCAAGTTACGGGAGGGCCGGGGGAGACCCAGTACTTC | CASSQVTGGPGETQYF | . | TRBJ2-5 | TRBD2 | TRBV14
TGTGCCAGCAGACTACAGAGAACTGAAGCTTTCTTT | CASRLQRTEAFF | . | TRBJ1-1 | . | TRBV6-6
TGCGCCAGCAGCTTGGTGGGCAGGGGAGACACCGGGGAGCTGTTTTTT | CASSLVGRGDTGELFF | . | TRBJ2-2 | . | TRBV5-1
TGTGCCAGCAGCCCTCAGGGGGTTTCAGATACGCAGTATTTT | CASSPQGVSDTQYF | . | TRBJ2-3 | TRBD1 | TRBV5-5
TGTGCCAGCAGTTATTCGAGGGGGGAAGGAGAGCAGTACTTC | CASSYSRGEGEQYF | few | TRBJ2-7 | . | TRBV6-6
TGCGCCAGCAGGGCCACATTTAATGAAAAACTGTTTTTT | CASRATFNEKLFF | . | TRBJ1-4 | . | TRBV5-1
TGTGCCAGCAGTTTAGTGGGGGGCCTTTCCTACGAGCAGTACTTC | CASSLVGGLSYEQYF | . | TRBJ2-7 | . | TRBV27